This TCR beta chain was identified during a study of blood T cell repertoires in COVID-19. Study-level background: Samples came from the United States, Italy and Spain, spanning acute and convalescent COVID-19. The cDNA or gDNA used as material had been derived from T cells, B-cell-depleted T cells, or PBMCs.

Source study methods: Amplifying reference gene primers gave estimates of nucleated cell counts. Sequencing was performed with immunoSEQ multiplex PCR; in TCRdb, only in-frame clones are kept and a portion is missing. V and J calls and clone size are given by that table; D and trimming were obtained from the DNA. The sample yields some 240,000 clones, 89% seen once. The CDR3 consists of 13 residues. V lost 0 bases, J lost 3 bases, and 6 bases lay in between. From germline, CDR1 is SGDLS and CDR2 YYNGEE. The sequence was obtained from a woman aged 40 to 50 who had recovered from COVID-19. Sequenced material: peripheral blood. The chain combines TRBV9 with TRBJ2-5; D is perhaps TRBD2 (5 bases). The CDR3 nucleotides are TGTGCCAGCAGCGTAGTCGGGGAAGAGACCCAGTACTTC. This gives the protein CASSVVGEETQYF.